This T cell receptor beta chain was recorded in a study of blood T cell repertoires in COVID-19. This clone was counted a single time. Source study methods: The assay estimated nucleated cells by amplifying reference gene primers. TCRdb's table, derived via immunoSEQ multiplex PCR, lists solely in-frame clones and lacks some. The DNA was the basis for D and trimming; V, J and clone size are from that table. The sample carries some 330,000 clones, more than 85% recorded once. The source of this sequence is a woman aged 25 to 39 who had recovered from COVID-19. What was sequenced was PBMCs or T cells enriched from blood (not recorded which).

The CDR3 DNA is TGTGCCAGCGCGGGGGCAGCAGACAATCAGCCCCAGCATTTT. Residues: CASAGAADNQPQHF. The chain is built from TRBV7-9 and TRBJ1-5, with TRBD1 as a possible D gene (6 bases). V lost 8 bases, J lost 3 bases, and 14 bases lay in between. CDR3 size: 14 residues. Germline CDR1 and CDR2: SEHNR and FQNEAQ (reference sequence).